The 31 T cell receptor beta chains below come from one sample, sequenced in a study of regulatory T cells in long-lasting Graves disease. For TCR beta, libraries came from iRepertoire HTBI primers and Arm-PCR of CDR3 regions. TCRdb ran MiXCR on the multiplex PCR reads and lists one entry per CDR3 protein. The sample holds 540,000 or so distinct CDR3 sequences; roughly 13% are singletons and the top ten take 8.5% to 10%. As for time point: newly diagnosed GD, antithyroid drugs for less than 3 months. Isolated PBMC RNA provided the starting material for the TCR library. The data also belong to a second study, concerning T cells in Graves' hyperthyroidism and ophthalmopathy.

Sequenced here: peripheral blood mononuclear cells (PBMCs), sampled at new diagnosis, from a patient treated with antithyroid drugs. The receptors originated from a man in his thirties or forties with Graves disease.

This chain links TRBV4-2 with TRBJ1-1; D may be TRBD1 (6 bases). CDR1 and CDR2 from the germline V gene are LGHNA and YNFKEQ. The V end was cut by 4 bases, the J end by 5 bases, with 14 bases between. CDR3 size: 14 residues. The CDR3 reads CASSPGGGRTEAFF. CDR3 bases: TGTGCCAGCAGCCCCGGCGGGGGGCGGACTGAAGCTTTCTTT.

V gene TRBV5-6 combines with J gene TRBJ2-5, with unresolved D. Germline CDR1 SGHDT, CDR2 YYEEEE. V was shortened by 0 bases and J by 0 bases, with 6 bases between the two germline ends. This CDR3 has 14 amino acids. The CDR3 DNA reads TGTGCCAGCAGCTTGGATCCGTACCAAGAGACCCAGTACTTC. This translates into CASSLDPYQETQYF.

On this clonotype: An end of the junction does not agree with germline; a read error may underlie this. The CDR3 region has the DNA TGTGCCAGCAGCCAAGTAGCAGCCGCGAACACCGGGGAGCTGTTTTTT. The encoded protein is CASSQVAAANTGELFF. The rearrangement joins TRBV4-1 to TRBJ2-2; no clear D. CDR1 and CDR2 (germline): MGHRA, YSYEKL. CDR3 length equals 16 residues.

This clonotype was observed at least ten times. The chain joins TRBV10-3 to TRBJ1-1; D call uncertain. The CDR3 is 12 amino acids. Per the germline V gene, CDR1 is ENHRY and CDR2 is SYGVKD. V lost 8 bases to trimming and J lost 0 bases, with 7 bases between them. CDR3 sequence: CAIREMNTEAFF. The CDR3, as DNA: TGTGCCATCCGAGAGATGAACACTGAAGCTTTCTTT.

As concerns this clonotype: A much larger clone is a single base away; this may be a read error. The genes are TRBV18 and TRBJ1-4; D is ambiguous. The CDR3 is 14 amino acids. Germline loops: CDR1 KGHSH, CDR2 LQKENI. The CDR3 reads CASSLLATSEKLFF. Here the CDR3 DNA reads TGTGCCAGCTCATTACTTGCAACTAGTGAAAAACTGTTTTTT.

The DNA of the CDR3 is TGCAGTGCTAGAGATGGGAGTAGCGGGGGTACAGATACGCAGTATTTT. Translated: CSARDGSSGGTDTQYF. The V call is TRBV20-1, the J call TRBJ2-3, with 9 bases lining up with TRBD2. With 0 bases clipped from V and 3 bases from J, the junction kept 7 bases outside the gene matches. The germline V gene has CDR1 DFQATT and CDR2 SNEGSKA (reference sequence). This CDR3 spans 16 amino acids.

This clonotype was found many times. The rearrangement links TRBV20-1 to TRBJ2-7, with D tentatively TRBD1 (6 bases). CDR1 DFQATT and CDR2 SNEGSKA come from the germline V gene (reference sequence). This CDR3 spans 13 amino acids. Between the trimmed V and J ends, which lost 3 bases and 2 bases, there was a span of 11 bases. The CDR3 DNA sequence: TGCAGTGCTAGTCAGGGGTGGGCCTACGAGCAGTACTTC. Translated: CSASQGWAYEQYF.

J is TRBJ2-2 and V is TRBV27; 10 bases match TRBD2. J gave up 4 bases and V 2 bases, and 4 bases lay outside the gene matches. Germline CDR1 and CDR2: MNHEY and SMNVEV (reference sequence). The CDR3 covers 16 residues. The DNA of the CDR3 is TGTGCCAGCAGTTTAGGAGCGGGAGGGTCCACCGGGGAGCTGTTTTTT. Encoded protein: CASSLGAGGSTGELFF.

J is TRBJ2-2 and V is TRBV9; unclear D gene. CDR1 and CDR2 from the germline V gene are SGDLS and YYNGEE. The CDR3 runs 14 residues. With 4 bases removed from V and 1 base from J, the gap between germline ends came to 8 bases. CDR3 amino acids: CASSPRQNTGELFF. The CDR3 DNA sequence: TGTGCCAGCAGCCCCCGACAGAACACCGGGGAGCTGTTTTTT.

This clonotype was found many times. V and J are TRBV6-5 and TRBJ2-7; no definite D call. Germline CDR1 MNHEY, CDR2 SVGAGI. The germline V and J ends were trimmed by 0 bases and 5 bases, with 8 bases remaining between them. The CDR3 totals 13 residues. The CDR3 coding sequence is TGTGCCAGCAGTTACTCGATCGGCGACGAGCAGTACTTC. Its protein is CASSYSIGDEQYF.

This clonotype was counted many times. V usage is TRBV6-5 and J usage is TRBJ1-5; TRBD1 is a possible D gene (5 bases). The V gene lost 2 bases and the J gene lost 1 base, with 9 bases spanning the gap. The germline V gene encodes CDR1 MNHEY and CDR2 SVGAGI. The CDR3 sequence is 15 residues long. CDR3 DNA sequence: TGTGCCAGCAGTTACGGGGCAGCGAGCAATCAGCCCCAGCATTTT. It encodes CASSYGAASNQPQHF.

This clonotype was detected many times. J is TRBJ1-2 and V is TRBV12-3 or TRBV12-4, with D perhaps matching TRBD1 (6 bases). Trimming took off 6 bases at V and 3 bases at J, with 11 bases between the two ends. The CDR3 runs to 13 residues. CDR3 bases: TGTGCCAGCAGCCTAACAGGGTACTATGGCTACACCTTC. Translated: CASSLTGYYGYTF.

This clonotype was recorded a few times. J is TRBJ1-5 and V is TRBV30; no firm D call. Germline loops: CDR1 GTSNPN, CDR2 SVGIG (reference sequence). The V end lost 3 bases, the J end lost 6 bases, and 12 bases lay between the germline ends. The CDR3 spans 13 residues. The CDR3 nucleotides are TGTGCCTGGAGCCTAACCGAAGGTCAGCCCCAGCATTTT. Residues: CAWSLTEGQPQHF.

This clonotype was observed at least ten times. For the CDR3, the DNA is TGTGCCTGGAGTGTCAGGCGTGAAGCTTTCTTT. Amino acids: CAWSVRREAFF. J is TRBJ1-1 and V is TRBV30; unclear D gene. V was clipped by 0 bases and J by 7 bases, with 6 bases between them. Germline V gene lookup returns CDR1 GTSNPN and CDR2 SVGIG (reference sequence). The CDR3 is 11 residues long.

This clonotype was counted many times. The chain has TRBV5-1 and TRBJ2-1, with unresolved D. This CDR3 has 14 residues. The germline V and J ends were trimmed by 4 bases and 8 bases, with 16 bases remaining between them. The germline V gene has CDR1 SGHRS and CDR2 YFSETQ. The CDR3 sequence is CASSVDPPPDEQFF. The DNA of the CDR3 is TGCGCCAGCAGCGTCGACCCCCCTCCAGATGAGCAGTTCTTC.

The rearrangement uses TRBV6-4 and TRBJ2-3; 7 positions match TRBD2. Germline values: CDR1 MRHNA, CDR2 SNTAGT. The CDR3 has 18 amino acids. Unmatched junction bases numbered 12, after V lost 1 base and J lost 2 bases. The CDR3 sequence: CASSDWRECSLFTDTQYF. The CDR3 nucleotides are TGTGCCAGCAGTGACTGGCGGGAGTGCTCCCTTTTCACAGATACGCAGTATTTT.

This clonotype appeared a few times. The chain uses TRBV7-2 and TRBJ1-1, with D possibly matching TRBD1 (5 bases). From germline, CDR1 is SGHTA and CDR2 FQGNSA. This CDR3 comprises 14 residues. The V end was cut by 0 bases, the J end by 3 bases, with 8 bases between. The CDR3, as DNA: TGTGCCAGCAGCTTAGCGCAGGGTCACACTGAAGCTTTCTTT. Its translation is CASSLAQGHTEAFF.

Regarding this clonotype: A much bigger clone sits one base away, suggesting this may be a read error. The V gene is TRBV27, the J gene TRBJ2-4; TRBD2 is a possible D gene (5 bases). CDR3 length: 13 residues. V shed 4 bases and J shed 11 bases, with 15 bases lying between them. Germline lookup yields CDR1 MNHEY and CDR2 SMNVEV (reference sequence). The CDR3 here is CASSSLRLGVQYF. In nucleotides, the CDR3 is TGTGCCAGCAGTTCCCTGAGACTGGGAGTTCAGTACTTC.

In this sample, this clonotype turned up many times. The chain joins TRBV20-1 to TRBJ2-7; 7 bases are shared with TRBD1. The germline V gene encodes CDR1 DFQATT and CDR2 SNEGSKA (reference sequence). The CDR3 spans 12 residues. CDR3 region: CSKDRRAYEQYF. In DNA form, the CDR3 reads TGCAGCAAGGACAGGCGCGCCTACGAGCAGTACTTC.

This clonotype was detected ten times or more. Written as DNA, the CDR3 is TGTGCCAGCAGCTCAGGGATCCTGCTAAGCACAGATACGCAGTATTTT. Amino acids: CASSSGILLSTDTQYF. V gene TRBV11-1 combines with J gene TRBJ2-3; TRBD1 might be the D (5 bases). V was shortened by 4 bases and J by 0 bases, with 14 bases between the two germline ends. CDR1 is SGHAT, CDR2 FQDESV, per germline (reference sequence). The CDR3 is 16 amino acids. The full variable domain, rest sourced from reference TRBV11-1 and TRBJ2-3, is EAEVAQSPRYKITEKSQAVAFWCDPISGHATLYWYRQILGQGPELLVQFQDESVVDDSQLPKDRFSAERLKGVDSTLKIQPAELGDSAMYLCASSSGILLSTDTQYFGPGTRLTVL.

As regards this clonotype: One end of the junction varies from germline; a read error may be responsible. The chain carries TRBV20-1 and TRBJ2-7; D tentatively reads TRBD1 or TRBD2 (5 bases each). The germline gives CDR1 DFQATT, CDR2 SNEGSKA (reference sequence). The CDR3 consists of 14 residues. DNA of the CDR3: TGCAGTGCTCGAGAGGGTTGGGGGATCTACGAGCAGTACTTC. This sequence encodes CSAREGWGIYEQYF.

This clonotype has ten or more counts. The CDR3 bases are TGTGCCACGATGCCGGCCTGGGGCGACATTCAGTACTTC. It yields the protein CATMPAWGDIQYF. The genes are TRBV10-3 and TRBJ2-4; D is possibly TRBD1 (5 bases). With 10 bases removed from V and 8 bases from J, the gap between germline ends came to 18 bases. Germline CDR1 is ENHRY and CDR2 is SYGVKD. The CDR3 contains 13 residues.

This clonotype appeared many times. This chain links TRBV2 with TRBJ1-6; D is unclear. Between the trimmed V and J ends, which lost 1 base and 5 bases, there was a span of 9 bases. The V gene's germline CDR1 is SNHLY and CDR2 FYNNEI. The CDR3 spans 15 residues. The CDR3 DNA reads TGTGCCAGCAGTGAAGGACACCGCGATAATTCACCCCTCCACTTT. Amino acid sequence: CASSEGHRDNSPLHF.

This clonotype was seen repeatedly, ten times or more. The gene calls are TRBV10-3 and TRBJ2-7; 7 bases are shared with TRBD1. The CDR3 is 16 amino acids. Germline CDR1 is ENHRY and CDR2 is SYGVKD. J lost 6 bases, V lost 6 bases, and 17 bases had no gene match. The CDR3 nucleotides read TGTGCCATCAGCCCTGACGACTCGGGACAGAGGGGCGAGCAGTACTTC. Its translation is CAISPDDSGQRGEQYF.

The gene calls are TRBV6-9 and TRBJ2-1; TRBD2 is a possible D gene (6 bases). The CDR3 has 15 residues. V was trimmed by 4 bases and J by 3 bases, leaving 13 bases between them. From germline, CDR1 is MNHGY and CDR2 SVAAGI. The CDR3 region is CASSFRGAGYNEQFF. CDR3 coding DNA: TGTGCCAGCAGTTTTCGGGGAGCGGGCTACAATGAGCAGTTCTTC.

The V and J genes are TRBV10-3 and TRBJ2-4; 7 nucleotides line up with TRBD2. Germline V CDR1 and CDR2: ENHRY, SYGVKD. The junction had 4 bases not matched to a gene; V was cut back by 2 bases and J by 6 bases. This CDR3 is built from 14 residues. The CDR3 DNA reads TGTGCCATCAGTGAGAGTGGGGAGGGAAACATTCAGTACTTC. This codes for CAISESGEGNIQYF.

This clonotype has a count of ten or more. The chain uses TRBV3-1 and TRBJ2-3, with 8 bases matching TRBD2. V was pared by 5 bases and J by 0 bases, with 10 bases of the junction left unmatched. Germline V gives CDR1 LGHDT, CDR2 YNNKEL (reference sequence). The CDR3 has 17 amino acids. The CDR3, as DNA: TGTGCCAGCAGCGCCGTCTTCCGGGAGGGTAGCACAGATACGCAGTATTTT. Translating it yields CASSAVFREGSTDTQYF.

Concerning this clonotype: The CDR3 does not end in the conserved phenylalanine or tryptophan, so this is likely a read error. J is TRBJ1-6 and V is TRBV14; D ambiguous. Germline loops: CDR1 SGHDN, CDR2 FVKESK. Between the trimmed V and J ends, which lost 0 bases and 9 bases, there was a span of 9 bases. The CDR3 consists of 14 residues. CDR3 nucleotides: TGTGCCAGCAGCCAAGATCACGTCCTTTCACCCCTCCACTCT. It codes for CASSQDHVLSPLHS.

This clonotype has just a few counts. The CDR3 region is CASRTGHPSETQYF. In DNA, the CDR3 is TGTGCCAGCAGGACGGGCCACCCGTCGGAGACCCAGTACTTC. The chain is built from TRBV2 and TRBJ2-5; D ambiguous. The length of the CDR3 is 14 residues. V lost 6 bases and J lost 5, with 16 bases in between. Per germline, CDR1 SNHLY and CDR2 FYNNEI. Based on the CDR3 plus reference TRBV2 and TRBJ2-5, the full variable domain is EPEVTQTPSHQVTQMGQEVILRCVPISNHLYFYWYRQILGQKVEFLVSFYNNEISEKSEIFDDQFSVERPDGSNFTLKIRSTKLEDSAMYFCASRTGHPSETQYFGPGTRLLVL.

This clonotype has a handful of counts. The chain links TRBV29-1 to TRBJ2-5; D possibly corresponds to TRBD1 (6 bases). The V gene's germline CDR1 is SQVTM and CDR2 ANQGSEA. The CDR3 runs 15 residues. V lost 3 bases and J 2 bases, leaving 16 bases between the germline ends. CDR3 in amino acids: CSVDRSGAFQETQYF. CDR3 DNA: TGCAGCGTTGATAGATCAGGGGCATTTCAAGAGACCCAGTACTTC.

This clonotype showed up many times. The chain employs TRBV12-3 or TRBV12-4 and TRBJ2-5, with 8 bases fitting TRBD1. With V trimmed by 4 bases and J by 0 bases, 4 bases remained unmatched. The CDR3 length is 15 residues. CDR3 protein: CASSYGQGDQETQYF. In nucleotides, the CDR3 is TGTGCCAGCAGTTATGGACAGGGAGACCAAGAGACCCAGTACTTC.